This T cell receptor (beta chain) comes out of a study of blood T cell repertoires in COVID-19. Whole-study context: The cDNA or gDNA used as material had been derived from T cells, B-cell-depleted T cells, or PBMCs.

Clones were sequenced by immunoSEQ multiplex PCR, and TCRdb holds only the in-frame ones, with some missing. The sample carries 35,000 to 40,000 clones, about 88% recorded once. The V gene's germline CDR1 is LGHNA and CDR2 YSLEER. The trim removed 4 bases at V and 4 bases at J, leaving 6 bases unmatched. This CDR3 spans 15 amino acids. The specimen sequenced was peripheral blood. The genes are TRBV4-3 and TRBJ1-4; 7 bases are shared with TRBD1. This clonotype originated in a man in his 70s with active COVID-19. CDR3 DNA sequence: TGCGCCAGCAGCCCACAGGGGCTGGGTAATGAAAAACTGTTTTTT. This sequence encodes CASSPQGLGNEKLFF.